The source of this T cell receptor (beta chain) is a study of blood T cell repertoires in COVID-19. This CDR3 comprises 13 residues. Per the germline V gene, CDR1 is SGHTA and CDR2 is FQGTGA. With V trimmed by 4 bases and J by 6 bases, 4 bases remained unmatched. Per the authors' pipeline: Reference gene primer amplification in the assay estimated nucleated cell counts. Sequenced by immunoSEQ multiplex PCR; TCRdb stores in-frame clones only, minus some. The V and J calls and clone size come from that table; D and trimming were worked out from the DNA. The sample lists 300,000 or so clones; about nine tenths were seen once.

The sequencing input was peripheral blood. The gene calls are TRBV7-3 and TRBJ2-7, with 9 bases fitting TRBD1. The sequence came from a young woman who had recovered from COVID-19. CDR3 sequence (DNA): TGTGCCAGCAGCTGGGACAGGGAAGGCGAGCAGTACTTC. It is translated as CASSWDREGEQYF. Looking up the rest from reference TRBV7-3 and TRBJ2-7 gives the full variable domain: GAGVSQTPSNKVTEKGKYVELRCDPISGHTALYWYRQSLGQGPEFLIYFQGTGAADDSGLPNDRFFAVRPEGSVSTLKIQRTERGDSAVYLCASSWDREGEQYFGPGTRLTVT.